These T cell receptor beta chains were read from a single sample in a study of blood T cell repertoires in COVID-19. TCRdb's table, derived via immunoSEQ multiplex PCR, lists solely in-frame clones and lacks some. The data show hundreds of thousands of clones, with 89% seen just once and around 9.5% held by the top ten. The specimen sequenced was PBMCs or T cells enriched from blood (not recorded which). These receptors all come from a woman between 35 and 50 years old who had recovered from COVID-19. CDR3s leave out the opening cysteine and the closing phenylalanine or tryptophan. Clone size appears in some rows only: once, few, many, or a class for an expanded clone.

v_call	j_call	clone_size	cdr3_aa
TRBV5-1	TRBJ2-1	-	ASSLEVGGYNEQF
TRBV7-8	TRBJ1-3	-	ASSLDRGRRNTIY
TRBV15	TRBJ1-1	-	ATSTRQGVNTEAF
TRBV27	TRBJ1-1	once	ASSPLDRMDTEAF
TRBV12-3/TRBV12-4	TRBJ1-1	-	ASSFFYGTEAF
TRBV18	TRBJ2-7	-	ASDTRFDGEQY
TRBV9	TRBJ2-7	-	ASSVGSFTTYEQY
TRBV9	TRBJ1-3	once	ASSVVPGFGNTIY
TRBV28	TRBJ1-4	-	ASSENEKLF
TRBV7-2	TRBJ2-7	-	ASSFRTSVPYEQY
TRBV5-4	TRBJ1-6	-	ASSRGQTSYNSPLH
TRBV5-1	TRBJ2-7	-	ASSYDRGRTYEQY
TRBV18	TRBJ1-4	-	ASSQGAVEGEKLF
TRBV7-9	TRBJ2-4	-	AATGGAKNIQY
TRBV10-3	TRBJ1-1	-	AISESGAYWGAF
TRBV11-3	TRBJ2-5	-	ASSSRRDFQETQY
TRBV20-1	TRBJ1-2	-	SASPGTNYGYT
TRBV7-3	TRBJ2-1	-	ASSQGGAFGDEQF
TRBV6-1	TRBJ1-5	-	ASSEVRGPQH
TRBV30	TRBJ1-4	-	AWSPGQKSTNEKLF